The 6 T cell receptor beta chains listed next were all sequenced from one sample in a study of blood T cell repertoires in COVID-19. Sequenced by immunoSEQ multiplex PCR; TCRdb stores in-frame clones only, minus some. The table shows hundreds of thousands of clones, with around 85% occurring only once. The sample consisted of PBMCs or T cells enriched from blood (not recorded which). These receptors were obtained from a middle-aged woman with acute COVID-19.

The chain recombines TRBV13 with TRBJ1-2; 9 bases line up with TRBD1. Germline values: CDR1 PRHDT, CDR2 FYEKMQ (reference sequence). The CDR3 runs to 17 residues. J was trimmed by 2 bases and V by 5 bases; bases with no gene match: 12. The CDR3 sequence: CASSAGEYRGRNYGYTF. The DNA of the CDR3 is TGTGCCAGCAGCGCCGGGGAGTACAGGGGGCGGAACTATGGCTACACCTTC.

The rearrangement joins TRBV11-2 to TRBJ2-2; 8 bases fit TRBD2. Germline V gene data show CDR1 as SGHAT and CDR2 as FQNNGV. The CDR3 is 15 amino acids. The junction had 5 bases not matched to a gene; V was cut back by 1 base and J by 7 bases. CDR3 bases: TGTGCCAGCAGCTTAGTCAGCGGGAGTATCGGGGAGCTGTTTTTT. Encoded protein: CASSLVSGSIGELFF.

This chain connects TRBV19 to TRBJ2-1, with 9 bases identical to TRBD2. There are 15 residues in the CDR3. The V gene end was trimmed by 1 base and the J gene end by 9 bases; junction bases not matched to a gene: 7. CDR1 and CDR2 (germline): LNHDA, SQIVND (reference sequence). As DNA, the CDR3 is TGTGCCAGTAGTATAGTAGGGCGGGAGGGCGTTGAGCAGTTCTTC. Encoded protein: CASSIVGREGVEQFF.

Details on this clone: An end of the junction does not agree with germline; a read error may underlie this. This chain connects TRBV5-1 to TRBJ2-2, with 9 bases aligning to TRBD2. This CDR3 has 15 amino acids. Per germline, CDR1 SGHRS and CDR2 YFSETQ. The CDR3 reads CASSLGLAKTGELFF. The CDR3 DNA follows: TGCGCCAGCAGCCTAGGACTAGCGAAGACCGGGGAGCTGTTTTTT.

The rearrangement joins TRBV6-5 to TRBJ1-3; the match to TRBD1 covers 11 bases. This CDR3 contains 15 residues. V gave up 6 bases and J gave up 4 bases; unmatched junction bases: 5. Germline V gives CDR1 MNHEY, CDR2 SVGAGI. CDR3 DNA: TGTGCCAGCAGAACGGGACAGGGGGAGGGAAACACCATATATTTT. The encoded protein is CASRTGQGEGNTIYF.

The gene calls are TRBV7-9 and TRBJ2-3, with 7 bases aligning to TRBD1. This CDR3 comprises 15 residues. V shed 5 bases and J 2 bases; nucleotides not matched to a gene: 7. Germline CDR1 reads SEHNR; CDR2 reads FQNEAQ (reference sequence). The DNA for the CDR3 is TGTGCCAGCAGCCCCCGGGACAGAGACACAGATACGCAGTATTTT. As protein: CASSPRDRDTDTQYF.